This TCR beta chain was obtained from a study of blood T cell repertoires in COVID-19. Study-level information: Spain, Italy and the United States supplied samples that represented acute and convalescent COVID-19. Sources were T cells, B-cell-depleted T cells, or PBMCs; the material itself was cDNA or gDNA.

Some clones are missing from TCRdb's copy, which holds only in-frame ones; the method was immunoSEQ multiplex PCR. The table lists 190,000 or so clones, about 86% of them singletons. Ages ranged from about 18 to 89 years, with residence in 24 US areas. Clinical history as reported by participants underpinned cohort assignment. The V and J ends lost 7 bases and 4 bases, in that order; junction bases with no gene match: 4. This CDR3 contains 13 residues. From germline, CDR1 is MNHEY and CDR2 SVGAGI. Sequencing was carried out using PBMCs or T cells enriched from blood (not recorded which). The chain employs TRBV6-5 and TRBJ1-2, with TRBD1 matching over 9 bases. This clonotype was sampled from a woman in her thirties who had been exposed to COVID-19. The DNA for the CDR3 is TGTGCCAGCACTCCGACAGGGGGCTATGGCTACACCTTC. Translation gives CASTPTGGYGYTF.